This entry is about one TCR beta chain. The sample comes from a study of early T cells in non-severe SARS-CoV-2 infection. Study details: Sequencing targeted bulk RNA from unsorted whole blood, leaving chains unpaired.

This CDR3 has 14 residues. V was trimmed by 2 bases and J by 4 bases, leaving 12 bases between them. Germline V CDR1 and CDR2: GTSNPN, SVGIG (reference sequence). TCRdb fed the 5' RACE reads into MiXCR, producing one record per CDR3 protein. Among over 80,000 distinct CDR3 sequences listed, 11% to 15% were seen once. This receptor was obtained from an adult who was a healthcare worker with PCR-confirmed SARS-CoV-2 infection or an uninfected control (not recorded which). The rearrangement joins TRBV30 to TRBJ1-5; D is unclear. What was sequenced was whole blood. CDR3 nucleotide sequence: TGTGCCTGGAGTATCGGACCGGCGAATCAGCCCCAGCATTTT. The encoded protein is CAWSIGPANQPQHF.